The 18 T cell receptor beta chains in this list originate from one sample, sequenced in a study of blood T cells in healthy people across ages. Using a J-beta primer mix together with a sample-barcoded 5' primer, a second PCR was run for roughly 7 to 12 cycles. TCRdb reprocessed the 5' RACE reads via MiXCR and lists one record per CDR3 protein. The top ten clones hold 3.5% to 4% of a sample with about 630,000 distinct CDR3 sequences, about 21% of them seen once. Specimen: blood. The source is an older man in good health.

This clonotype was counted a few times. The chain recombines TRBV20-1 with TRBJ2-1; 11 bases are a match to TRBD2. CDR3 length equals 15 residues. CDR1 DFQATT and CDR2 SNEGSKA come from the germline V gene (reference sequence). With V trimmed by 6 bases and J by 5 bases, 9 bases remained unmatched. This CDR3 is CSANLLAGAHNEQFF. The CDR3 DNA is TGCAGTGCAAACCTACTAGCGGGGGCCCACAATGAGCAGTTCTTC.

This clonotype was seen more than once but under ten times. This rearrangement joins TRBV15 to TRBJ1-2; D gene uncertain. V gave up 3 bases and J gave up 4 bases, with 15 bases separating them. The CDR3 extends over 15 amino acids. CDR1 is LNHNV, CDR2 YYDKDF, per germline (reference sequence). Written as DNA, the CDR3 is TGTGCCACCAGCAGCACGGTCTTCGGAGGCTATGGCTACACCTTC. Its translation is CATSSTVFGGYGYTF.

This clonotype showed up just a few times. This may be a read error: a much more frequent sequence differs by one nucleotide. This chain uses TRBV6-2 or TRBV6-3 with TRBJ2-2, with 7 bases that match TRBD2. The CDR3 is made up of 12 amino acids. From germline, CDR1 is MNHEY and CDR2 SVGEGT. The CDR3 DNA reads as TGTACCAGCAGATCCAGCGGGAGGGAGCTGTTTTTT. Protein product: CTSRSSGRELFF.

The chain joins TRBV5-6 to TRBJ2-1, with 12 bases that match TRBD2. CDR1 is SGHDT and CDR2 is YYEEEE in the germline V gene. The V segment lost 3 bases and the J segment 7 bases; nucleotides outside the gene matches: 2. CDR3 size: 14 residues. CDR3 nucleotide sequence: TGTGCCAGCAGCTCTAGCGGGAGGGTAAATGAGCAGTTCTTC. This codes for CASSSSGRVNEQFF.

Only a few counts were recorded for this clonotype. V usage is TRBV20-1 and J usage is TRBJ2-3; TRBD2 aligns across 7 bases. This CDR3 region has 15 residues. The junction had 11 bases not matched to a gene; V was cut back by 3 bases and J by 5 bases. In germline, CDR1 is DFQATT, CDR2 SNEGSKA (reference sequence). CDR3 in DNA: TGCAGTGCTAGTCAGTGGGAGGGCCGCGGAGATACGCAGTATTTT. This translates into CSASQWEGRGDTQYF.

Only a few counts were recorded for this clonotype. The DNA of the CDR3 is TGCAGTGCACCTGGGACAGCTTCTAATGAAAAACTGTTTTTT. Its protein product is CSAPGTASNEKLFF. The chain uses TRBV20-1 and TRBJ1-4, with 7 bases identical to TRBD1. Trimming cost V 6 bases and J 3 bases; bases outside gene matches: 7. The germline gives CDR1 DFQATT, CDR2 SNEGSKA (reference sequence). The CDR3 extends over 14 amino acids.

This clonotype turned up a few times. One end of the junction does not line up with germline, which may come from a read error. The chain combines TRBV2 with TRBJ2-4; a weak D match, TRBD2 (5 bases). Germline CDR1 and CDR2: SNHLY and FYNNEI. The CDR3 is made up of 14 amino acids. The CDR3 DNA follows: TGTGCCAGCAACGAAGGTACTTCCATGGGAAGGGAGAAGTTC. The encoded protein is CASNEGTSMGREKF.

This clonotype was picked up a small number of times. The gene calls are TRBV5-5 and TRBJ1-1; tentative D call: TRBD1 (5 bases). CDR3 length: 13 amino acids. Germline loops: CDR1 SGHKS, CDR2 YYEKEE (reference sequence). Trimming pared 4 bases from V and 3 bases from J, leaving 10 bases between. Here the CDR3 DNA reads TGTGCCAGCAGCCCGTTAGGGGACACTGAAGCTTTCTTT. It is translated as CASSPLGDTEAFF.

The table lists this clonotype with a few counts. The V and J genes are TRBV20-1 and TRBJ2-5; weak D call: TRBD2 (6 bases). The CDR3 extends over 13 amino acids. The germline V gene has CDR1 DFQATT and CDR2 SNEGSKA (reference sequence). V was trimmed by 3 bases and J by 1 base, leaving 9 bases between them. For the CDR3, the DNA is TGCAGTGCTAGGGGGGGAGCCCAAGAGACCCAGTACTTC. The encoded protein is CSARGGAQETQYF.

The V gene is TRBV28, the J gene TRBJ2-1; no clear D. Trimming stripped 7 bases from V and 9 bases from J, with 16 bases between. The CDR3 spans 13 residues. Per germline, CDR1 MDHEN and CDR2 SYDVKM. The CDR3 sequence is CASTLGGPGEQFF. The CDR3 DNA reads TGTGCCAGCACCCTAGGTGGGCCGGGTGAGCAGTTCTTC.

This clonotype came up a few times. The V call is TRBV14, the J call TRBJ2-7; no reliable D call. CDR1 and CDR2 (germline): SGHDN, FVKESK. Trimming pared 0 bases from V and 3 bases from J, leaving 12 bases between. The CDR3 is made up of 15 amino acids. The CDR3 here is CASSQEPGNYYEQYF. The CDR3 bases are TGTGCCAGCAGCCAAGAACCAGGAAACTACTACGAGCAGTACTTC.

This clonotype turned up a few times. The J gene is TRBJ2-4, the V gene TRBV5-1; D is unclear. The CDR3 consists of 16 residues. V gave up 1 base and J gave up 0 bases, with 11 bases separating them. Germline V gives CDR1 SGHRS, CDR2 YFSETQ. CDR3 amino acids: CASSLFPVTAKNIQYF. The CDR3 DNA sequence: TGCGCCAGCAGCTTGTTCCCGGTAACAGCCAAAAACATTCAGTACTTC.

This chain uses TRBV12-3 or TRBV12-4 with TRBJ1-4; D gene ambiguous. V was clipped by 3 bases and J by 6 bases, with 11 bases between them. The CDR3 runs to 14 residues. CDR3 nucleotides: TGTGCCAGCAGTTTTACTACGGGCGATGAAAAACTGTTTTTT. Protein product: CASSFTTGDEKLFF.

The genes are TRBV30 and TRBJ2-4; D is possibly TRBD2 (5 bases). Trimming took off 2 bases at V and 9 bases at J, with 14 bases between the two ends. The CDR3 totals 13 residues. Germline lookup yields CDR1 GTSNPN and CDR2 SVGIG (reference sequence). The CDR3 protein is CAWSTTSRGIQYF. The CDR3 bases are TGTGCCTGGAGTACAACTAGTCGGGGCATTCAGTACTTC.

This clonotype was counted only a few times. The rearrangement links TRBV18 to TRBJ2-3; 10 nucleotides align to TRBD2. CDR1 KGHSH and CDR2 LQKENI come from the germline V gene. The ends lost 3 bases at V and 4 bases at J; junction bases unmatched: 7. The CDR3 runs 16 residues. CDR3 nucleotide sequence: TGTGCCAGCTCACCTACGACTAGCGGGCGGGCAGATACGCAGTATTTT. Residues: CASSPTTSGRADTQYF.

The chain has TRBV3-1 and TRBJ1-2, with D possibly being TRBD1 (6 bases). CDR1 LGHDT and CDR2 YNNKEL come from the germline V gene (reference sequence). V shed 4 bases and J shed 6 bases, with 12 bases lying between them. This CDR3 comprises 13 residues. The CDR3 spells CASSPAGVHGYTF. The CDR3 DNA reads as TGTGCCAGCAGCCCAGCAGGGGTTCATGGCTACACCTTC. The variable domain in full, completed from reference TRBV3-1 and TRBJ1-2, reads DTAVSQTPKYLVTQMGNDKSIKCEQNLGHDTMYWYKQDSKKFLKIMFSYNNKELIINETVPNRFSPKSPDKAHLNLHINSLELGDSAVYFCASSPAGVHGYTFGSGTRLTVV.

The chain uses TRBV11-2 and TRBJ2-7; possible D gene TRBD1, 5 bases. Germline V CDR1 and CDR2: SGHAT, FQNNGV. V dropped 0 bases and J dropped 7 bases, with 13 bases sitting between them. The CDR3 extends over 14 amino acids. CDR3 in DNA: TGTGCCAGCAGCTTAGATCGTCAGGGAATGGAGCAGTACTTC. This gives the protein CASSLDRQGMEQYF.

This chain uses TRBV20-1 with TRBJ2-5; weak D call: TRBD1 (6 bases). The J call is in doubt because the DNA end fits TRBJ2-7 better. Per germline, CDR1 DFQATT and CDR2 SNEGSKA (reference sequence). There are 15 residues in the CDR3. CDR3 in amino acids: CSASSGRGYSYEQYF. The CDR3 DNA reads as TGCAGTGCCAGTAGTGGCAGGGGATATTCCTACGAGCAGTACTTC.